The source of this TCR beta chain is a study of blood T cells in healthy people across ages. The CDR3 totals 15 residues. With 3 bases removed from V and 2 bases from J, the gap between germline ends came to 12 bases. Germline CDR1 reads ENHRY; CDR2 reads SYGVKD. PCR was performed a second time for about 7 to 11 cycles using a sample-barcoded 5' primer and a J-beta primer mix. There were at least 2.5 million CDR3-containing paired-end reads obtained from each sample. TCRdb used MiXCR to reprocess the 5' RACE reads, holding one entry per CDR3 protein. Among 650,000 to 800,000 distinct CDR3 sequences, under 45% were seen once, and the ten largest hold around 21%.

The TCR was taken from a man in his 60s in good health. J is TRBJ2-3 and V is TRBV10-3, with D unresolved. Sequencing input: blood. Here the CDR3 DNA reads TGTGCCATCAGTGAAACAAGCAGCTACACAGATACGCAGTATTTT. This encodes CAISETSSYTDTQYF.